This T cell receptor beta chain came from a study of response to subunit inactivated influenza vaccine. Study conclusions and caveats: The authors offered the suggestion that each seasonal influenza vaccination recruits few new T cells.

One entry per CDR3 protein results from TCRdb running MiXCR on the RT-PCR reads. The table lists roughly 700,000 distinct CDR3 sequences, about 15% of them singletons. This clonotype was detected ten times or more. Its antigen is unidentified. The receptor comes from a man aged 50 to 60 who received an inactivated influenza vaccine. The sequenced sample was PBMCs from blood, obtained roughly 15 days before vaccination.

CDR3 sequence: CSAREGQGRSPLHF. The CDR3 region has the DNA TGCAGTGCTAGAGAGGGACAGGGACGTTCACCCCTCCACTTT. The rearrangement uses TRBV20-1 and TRBJ1-6; 9 bases are a match to TRBD1. From germline, CDR1 is DFQATT and CDR2 SNEGSKA (reference sequence). The CDR3 is 14 residues long. Trimming took 0 bases from V and 9 from J; bases not matched to a gene: 3.